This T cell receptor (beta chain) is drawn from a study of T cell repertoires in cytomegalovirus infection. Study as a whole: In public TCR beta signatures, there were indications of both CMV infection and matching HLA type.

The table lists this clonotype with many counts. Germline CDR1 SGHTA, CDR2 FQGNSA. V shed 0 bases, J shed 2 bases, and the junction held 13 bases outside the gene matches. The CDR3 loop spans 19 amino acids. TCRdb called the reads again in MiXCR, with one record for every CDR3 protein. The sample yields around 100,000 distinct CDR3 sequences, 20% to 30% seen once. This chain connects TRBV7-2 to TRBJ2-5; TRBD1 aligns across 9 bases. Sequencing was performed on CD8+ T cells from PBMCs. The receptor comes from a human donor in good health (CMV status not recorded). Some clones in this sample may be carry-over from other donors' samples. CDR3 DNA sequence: TGTGCCAGCAGCTTAGCGGGAGCGGGGACAGGGATAACTCAAGAGACCCAGTACTTC. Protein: CASSLAGAGTGITQETQYF.